The clone carrying this T cell receptor (beta chain) came up many times. This CDR3 region has 16 residues. After removal of 4 bases from V and 2 bases from J, the junction contained 8 bases not matched to a gene. Germline lookup yields CDR1 SGDLS and CDR2 YYNGEE. The source of the sample is a study of response to subunit inactivated influenza vaccine. TCRdb reprocessed the RT-PCR reads with MiXCR, giving one entry per CDR3 protein. This table has fewer than 650,000 distinct CDR3 sequences, roughly 13% appearing once. Material: PBMCs from blood, obtained roughly 46 days after vaccination. This TCR derives from a man aged 50-59 years who received an inactivated influenza vaccine. The chain employs TRBV9 and TRBJ2-2; 7 nucleotides match TRBD1. The CDR3 loop reads CASSPRQGRNTGELFF. Written as DNA, the CDR3 is TGTGCCAGCAGCCCACGACAGGGCCGAAACACCGGGGAGCTGTTTTTT.